One sample yielded the 2 T cell receptor beta chains listed below, sequenced in a study of cytomegalovirus exposure and HLA in healthy donors. Primers for the PCR totalled 60 Vbeta and 13 Jbeta. This table comes from immunoSEQ multiplex PCR, and its TCRdb copy is limited to in-frame clones, with some not included. In the table there are 65,000 to 85,000 clones, 68% of which are singletons. Sequencing was performed on PBMCs. The receptor set was obtained from a woman aged 25 to 39 in good health and CMV-seronegative.

To note about this clone: At the DNA level, this CDR3 is encoded by other sequences in the same sample as well. This chain joins TRBV10-3 and TRBJ1-1; 8 bases are a match to TRBD1. The CDR3 length is 14 residues. V lost 3 bases, J lost 1 base, and 1 base stayed unmatched. CDR1 and CDR2 from the germline V gene are ENHRY and SYGVKD. DNA of the CDR3: TGTGCCATCAGTGAAGACAGGGGGAACACTGAAGCTTTCTTT. It is translated as CAISEDRGNTEAFF.

In this sample, this clone turned up a few times. The chain recombines TRBV6-1 with TRBJ1-5; 10 nucleotides line up with TRBD1. Unmatched junction bases numbered 10, after V lost 7 bases and J lost 7 bases. Germline V gene lookup returns CDR1 MNHNS and CDR2 SASEGT. CDR3 length equals 15 residues. CDR3 amino acids: CASTLTGTGDQPQHF. CDR3 sequence (DNA): TGTGCCAGCACCCTGACCGGGACAGGGGACCAGCCCCAGCATTTT.